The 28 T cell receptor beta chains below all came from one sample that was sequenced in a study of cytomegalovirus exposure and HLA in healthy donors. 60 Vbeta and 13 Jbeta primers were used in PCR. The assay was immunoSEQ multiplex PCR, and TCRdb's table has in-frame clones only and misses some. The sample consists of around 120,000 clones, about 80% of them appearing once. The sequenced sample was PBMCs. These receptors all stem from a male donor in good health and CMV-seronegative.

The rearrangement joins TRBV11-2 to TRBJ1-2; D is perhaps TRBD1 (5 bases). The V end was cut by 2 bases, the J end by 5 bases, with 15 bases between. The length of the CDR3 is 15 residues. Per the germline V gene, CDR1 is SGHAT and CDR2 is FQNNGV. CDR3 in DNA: TGTGCCAGCAGCTTACTGGACACCCAGGTGTATGGCTACACCTTC. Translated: CASSLLDTQVYGYTF.

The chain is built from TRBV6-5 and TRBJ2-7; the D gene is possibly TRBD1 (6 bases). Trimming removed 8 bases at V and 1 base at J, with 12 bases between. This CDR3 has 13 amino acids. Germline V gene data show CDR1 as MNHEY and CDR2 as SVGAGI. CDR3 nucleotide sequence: TGTGCCAGCTCCCGACAGGTTTCCTACGAGCAGTACTTC. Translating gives CASSRQVSYEQYF.

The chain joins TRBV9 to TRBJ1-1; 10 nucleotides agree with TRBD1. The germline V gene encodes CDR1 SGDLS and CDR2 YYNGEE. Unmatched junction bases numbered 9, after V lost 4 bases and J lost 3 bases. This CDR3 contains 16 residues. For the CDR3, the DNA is TGTGCCAGCAGCAATCCCATGGGACAGGGGTACACTGAAGCTTTCTTT. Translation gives CASSNPMGQGYTEAFF.

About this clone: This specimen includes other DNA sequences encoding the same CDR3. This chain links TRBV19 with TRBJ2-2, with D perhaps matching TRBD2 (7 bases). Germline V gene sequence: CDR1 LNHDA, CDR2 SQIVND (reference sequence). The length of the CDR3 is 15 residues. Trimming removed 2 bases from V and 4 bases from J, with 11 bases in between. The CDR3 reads CASSITGGGTGELFF. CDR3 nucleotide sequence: TGTGCCAGTAGTATAACGGGGGGCGGCACCGGGGAGCTGTTTTTT.

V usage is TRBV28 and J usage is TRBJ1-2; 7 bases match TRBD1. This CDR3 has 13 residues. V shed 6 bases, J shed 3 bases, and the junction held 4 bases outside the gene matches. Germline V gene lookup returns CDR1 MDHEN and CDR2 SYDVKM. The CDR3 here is CASSSGQDYGYTF. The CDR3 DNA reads TGTGCCAGCAGCTCTGGACAGGACTATGGCTACACCTTC.

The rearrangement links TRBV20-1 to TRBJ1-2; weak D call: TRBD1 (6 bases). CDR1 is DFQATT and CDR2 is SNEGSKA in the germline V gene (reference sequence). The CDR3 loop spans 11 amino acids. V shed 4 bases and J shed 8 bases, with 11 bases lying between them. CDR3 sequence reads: CSATGVGGYTF. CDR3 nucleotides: TGCAGTGCTACAGGGGTAGGAGGCTACACCTTC.

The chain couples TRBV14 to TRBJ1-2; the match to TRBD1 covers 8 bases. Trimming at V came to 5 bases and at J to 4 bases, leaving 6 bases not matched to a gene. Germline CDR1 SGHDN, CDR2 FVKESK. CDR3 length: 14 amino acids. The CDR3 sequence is CASSNRDRRYGYTF. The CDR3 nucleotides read TGTGCCAGCAGCAACAGGGACAGGCGCTATGGCTACACCTTC.

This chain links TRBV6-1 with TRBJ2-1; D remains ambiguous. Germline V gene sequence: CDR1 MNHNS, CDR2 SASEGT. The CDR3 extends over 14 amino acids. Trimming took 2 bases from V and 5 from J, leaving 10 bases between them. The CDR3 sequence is CASSEKSEHNEQFF. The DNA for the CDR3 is TGTGCCAGCAGTGAAAAGTCTGAGCACAATGAGCAGTTCTTC.

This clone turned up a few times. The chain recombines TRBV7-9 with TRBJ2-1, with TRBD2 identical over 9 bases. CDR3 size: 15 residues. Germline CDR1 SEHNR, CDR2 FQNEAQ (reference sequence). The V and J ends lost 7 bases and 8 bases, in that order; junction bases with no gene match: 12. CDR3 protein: CASNLRGTSSHEQFF. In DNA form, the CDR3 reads TGTGCCAGCAACCTCAGAGGGACTAGCAGCCATGAGCAGTTCTTC.

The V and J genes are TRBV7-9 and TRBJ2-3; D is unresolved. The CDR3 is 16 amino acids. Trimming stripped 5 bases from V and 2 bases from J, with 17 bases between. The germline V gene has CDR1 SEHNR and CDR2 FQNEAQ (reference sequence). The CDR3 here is CASSREAPNPTDTQYF. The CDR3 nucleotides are TGTGCCAGCAGCCGAGAGGCCCCGAACCCCACAGATACGCAGTATTTT.

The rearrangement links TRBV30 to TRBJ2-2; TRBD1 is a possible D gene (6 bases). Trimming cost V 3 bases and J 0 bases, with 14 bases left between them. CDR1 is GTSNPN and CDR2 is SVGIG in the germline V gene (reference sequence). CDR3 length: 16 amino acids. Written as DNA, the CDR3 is TGTGCCTGGAGGAAAGCCGGGACACCGAACACCGGGGAGCTGTTTTTT. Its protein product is CAWRKAGTPNTGELFF.

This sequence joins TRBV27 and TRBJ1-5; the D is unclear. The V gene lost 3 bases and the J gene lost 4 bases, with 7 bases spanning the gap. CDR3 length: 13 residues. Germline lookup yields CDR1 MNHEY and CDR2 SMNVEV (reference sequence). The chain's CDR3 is CASSLQRNQPQHF. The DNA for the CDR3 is TGTGCCAGCAGTTTGCAGCGTAATCAGCCCCAGCATTTT.

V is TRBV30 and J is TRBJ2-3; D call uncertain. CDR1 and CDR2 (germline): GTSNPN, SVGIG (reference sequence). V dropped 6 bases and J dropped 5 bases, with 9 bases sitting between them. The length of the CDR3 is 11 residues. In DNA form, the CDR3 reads TGTGCCTGCCTCCCCGTAGATACGCAGTATTTT. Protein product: CACLPVDTQYF. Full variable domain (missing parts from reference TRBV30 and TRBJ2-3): SQTIHQWPATLVQPVGSPLSLECTVEGTSNPNLYWYRQAAGRGLQLLFYSVGIGQISSEVPQNLSASRPQDRQFILSSKKLLLSDSGFYLCACLPVDTQYFGPGTRLTVL.

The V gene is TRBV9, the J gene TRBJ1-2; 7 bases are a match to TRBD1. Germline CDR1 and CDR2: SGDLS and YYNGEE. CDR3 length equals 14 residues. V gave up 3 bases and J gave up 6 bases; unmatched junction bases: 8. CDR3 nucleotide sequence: TGTGCCAGCAGCGAAGACGACAGGGTCGATGGCTACACCTTC. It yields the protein CASSEDDRVDGYTF.

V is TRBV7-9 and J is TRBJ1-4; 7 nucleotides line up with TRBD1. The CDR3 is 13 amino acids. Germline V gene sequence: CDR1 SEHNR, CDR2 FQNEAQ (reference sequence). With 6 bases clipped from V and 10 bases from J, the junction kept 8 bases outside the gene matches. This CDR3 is CASSRQGDTKLFF. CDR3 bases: TGTGCCAGCAGTCGACAGGGAGATACAAAACTGTTTTTT.

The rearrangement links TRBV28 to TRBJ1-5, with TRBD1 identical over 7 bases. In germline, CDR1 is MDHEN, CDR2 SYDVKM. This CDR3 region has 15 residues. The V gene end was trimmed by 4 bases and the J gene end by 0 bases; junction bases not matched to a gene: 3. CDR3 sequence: CASSSGQASNQPQHF. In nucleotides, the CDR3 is TGTGCCAGCAGTTCAGGACAGGCTAGCAATCAGCCCCAGCATTTT.

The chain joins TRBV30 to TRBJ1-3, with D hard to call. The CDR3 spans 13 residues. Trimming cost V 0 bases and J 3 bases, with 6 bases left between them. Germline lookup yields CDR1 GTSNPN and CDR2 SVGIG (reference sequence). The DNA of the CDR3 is TGTGCCTGGAGTGTACGGGGTGGAAACACCATATATTTT. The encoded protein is CAWSVRGGNTIYF.

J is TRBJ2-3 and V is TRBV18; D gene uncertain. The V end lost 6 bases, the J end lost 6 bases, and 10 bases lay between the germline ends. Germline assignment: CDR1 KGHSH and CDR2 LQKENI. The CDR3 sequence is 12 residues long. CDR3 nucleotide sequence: TGTGCCAGCTCCCCCTTCGGGGATACGCAGTATTTT. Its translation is CASSPFGDTQYF.

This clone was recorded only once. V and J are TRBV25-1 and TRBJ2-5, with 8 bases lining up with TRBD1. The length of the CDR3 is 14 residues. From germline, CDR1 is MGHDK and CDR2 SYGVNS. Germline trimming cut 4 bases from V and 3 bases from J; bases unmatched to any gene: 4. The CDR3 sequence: CASSAGGTEETQYF. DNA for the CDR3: TGTGCCAGCAGTGCAGGGGGCACGGAAGAGACCCAGTACTTC.

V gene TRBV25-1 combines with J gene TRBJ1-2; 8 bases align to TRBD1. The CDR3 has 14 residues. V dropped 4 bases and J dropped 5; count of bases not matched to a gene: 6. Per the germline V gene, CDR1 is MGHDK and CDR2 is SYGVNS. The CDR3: CASSGPGGWYGYTF. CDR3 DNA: TGTGCCAGCAGTGGGCCAGGGGGCTGGTATGGCTACACCTTC.

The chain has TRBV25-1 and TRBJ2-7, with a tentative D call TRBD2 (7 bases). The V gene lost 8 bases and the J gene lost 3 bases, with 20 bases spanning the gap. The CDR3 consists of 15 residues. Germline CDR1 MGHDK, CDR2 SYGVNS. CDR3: CASGWGPGGSYEQYF. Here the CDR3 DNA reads TGTGCCAGCGGCTGGGGGCCCGGGGGGAGCTACGAGCAGTACTTC.

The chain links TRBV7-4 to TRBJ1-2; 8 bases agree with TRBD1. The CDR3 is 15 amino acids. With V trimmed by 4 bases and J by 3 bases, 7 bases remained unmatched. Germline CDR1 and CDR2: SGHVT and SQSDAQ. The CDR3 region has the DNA TGTGCCAGCAGCTCGAGACAGGGGCCTTACTATGGCTACACCTTC. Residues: CASSSRQGPYYGYTF.

This CDR3 reads CASSPRTEETQYF. CDR3 coding DNA: TGTGCCAGTAGTCCCCGGACAGAAGAGACCCAGTACTTC. J is TRBJ2-5 and V is TRBV19; D possibly corresponds to TRBD1 (6 bases). Trimming stripped 5 bases from V and 3 bases from J, with 10 bases between. Germline V gene data show CDR1 as LNHDA and CDR2 as SQIVND (reference sequence). The CDR3 is 13 residues long.

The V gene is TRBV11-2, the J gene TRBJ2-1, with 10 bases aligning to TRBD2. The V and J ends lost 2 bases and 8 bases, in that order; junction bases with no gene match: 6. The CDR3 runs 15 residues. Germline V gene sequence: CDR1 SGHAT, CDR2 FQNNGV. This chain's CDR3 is CASSLRLLAGDEQFF. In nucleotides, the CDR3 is TGTGCCAGCAGCTTAAGGTTGCTAGCGGGAGATGAGCAGTTCTTC.

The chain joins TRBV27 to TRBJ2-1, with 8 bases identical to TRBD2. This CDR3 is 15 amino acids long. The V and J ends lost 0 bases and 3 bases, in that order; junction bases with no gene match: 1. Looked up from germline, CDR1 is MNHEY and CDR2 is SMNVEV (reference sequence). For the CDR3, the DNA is TGTGCCAGCAGTTTATCTAGCGGGGTCTACAATGAGCAGTTCTTC. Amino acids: CASSLSSGVYNEQFF.

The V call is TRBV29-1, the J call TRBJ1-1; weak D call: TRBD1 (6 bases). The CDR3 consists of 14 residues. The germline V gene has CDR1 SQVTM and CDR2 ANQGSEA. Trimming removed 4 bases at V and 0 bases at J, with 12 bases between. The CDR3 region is CSVGLGQLNTEAFF. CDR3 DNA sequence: TGCAGCGTTGGCCTTGGACAGCTGAACACTGAAGCTTTCTTT.

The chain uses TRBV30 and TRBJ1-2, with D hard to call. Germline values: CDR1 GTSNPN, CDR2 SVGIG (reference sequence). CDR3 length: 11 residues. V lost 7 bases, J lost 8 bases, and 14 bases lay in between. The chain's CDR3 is CASQGGRGYTF. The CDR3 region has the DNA TGTGCCTCCCAAGGCGGGAGAGGCTACACCTTC. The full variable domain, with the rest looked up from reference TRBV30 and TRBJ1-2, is SQTIHQWPATLVQPVGSPLSLECTVEGTSNPNLYWYRQAAGRGLQLLFYSVGIGQISSEVPQNLSASRPQDRQFILSSKKLLLSDSGFYLCASQGGRGYTFGSGTRLTVV.

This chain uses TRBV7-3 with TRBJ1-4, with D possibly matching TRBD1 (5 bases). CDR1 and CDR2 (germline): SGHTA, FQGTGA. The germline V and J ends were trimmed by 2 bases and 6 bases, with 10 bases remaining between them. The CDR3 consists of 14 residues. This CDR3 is CASSLGQGYEKLFF. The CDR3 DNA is TGTGCCAGCAGCTTAGGGCAGGGCTATGAAAAACTGTTTTTT.